The 7 T cell receptor beta chains reported below all come from one sample, sequenced in a study of shared clonotypes between healthy human individuals. Assay: immunoSEQ multiplex PCR; the TCRdb copy retains only in-frame clones and omits some. The sample carries 450,000 to 600,000 clones, approximately 79% recorded once. The sequenced sample consisted of PBMCs. The receptors here all came from a woman aged 40 to 50 in good health. Some clones in this sample may be carry-over from other donors' samples.

V gene TRBV4-2 combines with J gene TRBJ2-5; 9 bases agree with TRBD2. Losses at the gene ends were 3 bases for V and 5 bases for J; bases not matched to a gene: 10. CDR3 size: 16 residues. Per the germline V gene, CDR1 is LGHNA and CDR2 is YNFKEQ. The CDR3 protein is CASSQTKQAGGETQYF. The CDR3 DNA reads as TGTGCCAGCAGCCAGACCAAACAAGCGGGAGGTGAGACCCAGTACTTC.

This rearrangement joins TRBV5-4 to TRBJ1-3; D call uncertain. V shed 0 bases and J shed 1 base, with 11 bases lying between them. CDR3 size: 16 residues. Germline V gives CDR1 SGHNT, CDR2 YYREEE (reference sequence). In DNA form, the CDR3 reads TGTGCCAGCAGCTTGGCCGGCGGGCTGTCTGGAAACACCATATATTTT. Its protein product is CASSLAGGLSGNTIYF. Filled out from reference TRBV5-4 and TRBJ1-3, the complete variable domain reads ETGVTQSPTHLIKTRGQQVTLRCSSQSGHNTVSWYQQALGQGPQFIFQYYREEENGRGNFPPRFSGLQFPNYSSELNVNALELDDSALYLCASSLAGGLSGNTIYFGEGSWLTVV.

The chain combines TRBV6-1 with TRBJ2-3; no reliable D call. The CDR3 extends over 13 amino acids. Germline V gene data show CDR1 as MNHNS and CDR2 as SASEGT. Deletions cut 6 bases from V and 2 bases from J, with 9 bases between. The CDR3 sequence is CASSLTVTDTQYF. The CDR3 bases are TGTGCCAGCAGCCTTACAGTCACAGATACGCAGTATTTT.

This clone appeared a few times. The V gene is TRBV29-1, the J gene TRBJ2-2; the D is unclear. Germline CDR1 and CDR2: SQVTM and ANQGSEA. Between the trimmed V and J ends, which lost 8 bases and 4 bases, there was a span of 17 bases. The CDR3 loop spans 14 amino acids. The CDR3 DNA is TGCAGCTCCCCTAAGGGCCGGTTCACCGGGGAGCTGTTTTTT. It is translated as CSSPKGRFTGELFF.

The chain employs TRBV4-2 and TRBJ2-3; a possible D gene is TRBD2 (5 bases). The CDR3 extends over 16 amino acids. V was cut by 1 base and J by 0 bases, with 11 bases left in between. From germline, CDR1 is LGHNA and CDR2 YNFKEQ. CDR3 protein: CASSQAGRRSTDTQYF. CDR3 bases: TGTGCCAGCAGCCAAGCCGGCAGGAGGAGCACAGATACGCAGTATTTT.

The chain recombines TRBV7-6 with TRBJ1-4; 8 bases fit TRBD1. Germline assignment: CDR1 SGHVS and CDR2 FNYEAQ. The V and J ends lost 5 bases and 8 bases, in that order; junction bases with no gene match: 4. The CDR3 is 13 amino acids. The chain's CDR3 is CASSRRTGEKLFF. The CDR3, as DNA: TGTGCCAGCAGCCGAAGGACAGGGGAAAAACTGTTTTTT.

There are a few counts of this clone. The chain joins TRBV4-1 to TRBJ2-3; 12 bases line up with TRBD2. V lost 6 bases to trimming and J lost 3 bases; unmatched junction nucleotides: 1. Germline V lookup: CDR1 MGHRA, CDR2 YSYEKL. This CDR3 region has 14 residues. DNA for the CDR3: TGCGCCAGCAGGACTAGCGGGAGAACAGATACGCAGTATTTT. Residues: CASRTSGRTDTQYF.